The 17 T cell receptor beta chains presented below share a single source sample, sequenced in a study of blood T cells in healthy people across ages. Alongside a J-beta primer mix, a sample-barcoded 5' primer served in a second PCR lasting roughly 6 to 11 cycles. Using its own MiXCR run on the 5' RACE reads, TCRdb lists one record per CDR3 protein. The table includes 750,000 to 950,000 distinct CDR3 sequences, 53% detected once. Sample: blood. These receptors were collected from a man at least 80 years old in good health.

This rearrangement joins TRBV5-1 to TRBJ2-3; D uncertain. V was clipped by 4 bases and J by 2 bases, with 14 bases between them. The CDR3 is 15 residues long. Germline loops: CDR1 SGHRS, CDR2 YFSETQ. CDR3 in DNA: TGCGCCAGCAGCCTATTGGACGCCCTCACAGATACGCAGTATTTT. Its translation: CASSLLDALTDTQYF.

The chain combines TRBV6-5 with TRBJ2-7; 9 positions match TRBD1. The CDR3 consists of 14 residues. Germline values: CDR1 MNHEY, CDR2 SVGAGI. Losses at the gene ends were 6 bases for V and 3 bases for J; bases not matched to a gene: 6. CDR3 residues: CASSRTGELYEQYF. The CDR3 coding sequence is TGTGCCAGCAGCAGGACAGGGGAACTCTACGAGCAGTACTTC.

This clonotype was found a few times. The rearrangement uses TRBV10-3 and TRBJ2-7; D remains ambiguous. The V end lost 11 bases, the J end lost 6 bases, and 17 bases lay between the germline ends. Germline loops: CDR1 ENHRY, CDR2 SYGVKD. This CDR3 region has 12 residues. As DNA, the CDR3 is TGTGCCTCAAACCATGGCTCCCGCGAGCAGTACTTC. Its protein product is CASNHGSREQYF.

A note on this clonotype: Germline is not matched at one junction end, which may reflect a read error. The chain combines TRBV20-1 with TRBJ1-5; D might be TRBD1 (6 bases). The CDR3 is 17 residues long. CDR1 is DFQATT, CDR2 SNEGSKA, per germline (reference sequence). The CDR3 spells CGARGRRGLDGNQPQHF. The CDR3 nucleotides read TGCGGTGCTAGAGGTCGCAGGGGTCTAGATGGCAATCAGCCCCAGCATTTT.

The CDR3 DNA follows: TGTGCCAGCAGCGTAGACGGAGGGGACCAGCCCCAGCATTTT. It specifies CASSVDGGDQPQHF. J is TRBJ1-5 and V is TRBV9, with D maybe TRBD1 (5 bases). Between the trimmed V and J ends, which lost 0 bases and 7 bases, there was a span of 11 bases. CDR3 length equals 14 residues. Germline CDR1 SGDLS, CDR2 YYNGEE.

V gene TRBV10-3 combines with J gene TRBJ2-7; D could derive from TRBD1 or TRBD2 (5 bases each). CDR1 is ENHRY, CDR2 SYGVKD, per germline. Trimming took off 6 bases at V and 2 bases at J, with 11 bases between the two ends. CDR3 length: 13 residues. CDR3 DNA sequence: TGTGCCATCAGCTCGGGGCAAACCTACGAGCAGTACTTC. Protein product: CAISSGQTYEQYF.

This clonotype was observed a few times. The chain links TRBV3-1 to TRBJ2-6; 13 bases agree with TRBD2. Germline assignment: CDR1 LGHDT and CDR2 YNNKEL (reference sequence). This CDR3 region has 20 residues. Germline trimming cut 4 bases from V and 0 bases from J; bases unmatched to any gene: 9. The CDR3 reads CASSPLGLAGVSSGANVLTF. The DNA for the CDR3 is TGTGCCAGCAGCCCCCTTGGACTAGCGGGAGTGAGCTCTGGGGCCAACGTCCTGACTTTC.

The CDR3 DNA reads as TGTGCCAGCAGCCAGATGCCGGGACTAGCGGGCTACGAGCAGTACTTC. It specifies CASSQMPGLAGYEQYF. V gene TRBV3-1 combines with J gene TRBJ2-7; 12 bases are a match to TRBD2. J was trimmed by 3 bases and V by 3 bases; bases with no gene match: 6. Germline lookup yields CDR1 LGHDT and CDR2 YNNKEL (reference sequence). This CDR3 contains 16 residues.

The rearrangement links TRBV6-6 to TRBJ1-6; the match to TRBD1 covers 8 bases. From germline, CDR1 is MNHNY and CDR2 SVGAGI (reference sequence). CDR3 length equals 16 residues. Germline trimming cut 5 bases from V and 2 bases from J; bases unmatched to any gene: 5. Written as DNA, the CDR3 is TGTGCCAGCAGTCAGGACAGGGACGCCTATAATTCACCCCTCCACTTT. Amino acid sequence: CASSQDRDAYNSPLHF.

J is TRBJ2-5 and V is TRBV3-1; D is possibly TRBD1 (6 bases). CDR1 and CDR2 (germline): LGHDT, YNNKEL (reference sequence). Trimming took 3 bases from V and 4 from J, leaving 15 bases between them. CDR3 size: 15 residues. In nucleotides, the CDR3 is TGTGCCAGCAGCCAGGACCCAGGGGCGGGAGAGACCCAGTACTTC. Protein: CASSQDPGAGETQYF.

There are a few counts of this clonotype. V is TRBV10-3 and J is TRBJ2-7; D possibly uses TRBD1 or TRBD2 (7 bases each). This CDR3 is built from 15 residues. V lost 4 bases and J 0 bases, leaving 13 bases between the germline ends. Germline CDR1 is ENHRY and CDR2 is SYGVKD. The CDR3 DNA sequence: TGTGCCATCAGTGGGGAGGGACAGTTCTCCTACGAGCAGTACTTC. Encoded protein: CAISGEGQFSYEQYF.

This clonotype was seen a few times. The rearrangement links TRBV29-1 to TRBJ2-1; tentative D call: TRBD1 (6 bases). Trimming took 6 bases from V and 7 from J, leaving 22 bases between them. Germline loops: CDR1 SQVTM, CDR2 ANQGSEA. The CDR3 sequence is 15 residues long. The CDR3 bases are TGCAGCGTGCCCGGGACACCCCTTGGCAATAATGAGCAGTTCTTC. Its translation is CSVPGTPLGNNEQFF.

CDR3 nucleotides: TGTGCCACCAGCAGAGATGGGGGTAACGGCTATGGCTACACCTTC. Its protein is CATSRDGGNGYGYTF. This chain connects TRBV15 to TRBJ1-2; possible D gene TRBD1, 5 bases. The germline V and J ends were trimmed by 0 bases and 4 bases, with 12 bases remaining between them. Germline-derived CDR1 and CDR2 are LNHNV and YYDKDF (reference sequence). The CDR3 is 15 residues long.

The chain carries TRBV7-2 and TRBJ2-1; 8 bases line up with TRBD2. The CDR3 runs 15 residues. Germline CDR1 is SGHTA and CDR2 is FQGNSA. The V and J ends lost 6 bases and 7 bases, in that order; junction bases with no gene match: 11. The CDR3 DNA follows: TGTGCCAGCAGGACTACTAGCGGAAGTTGGAATGAGCAGTTCTTC. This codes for CASRTTSGSWNEQFF.

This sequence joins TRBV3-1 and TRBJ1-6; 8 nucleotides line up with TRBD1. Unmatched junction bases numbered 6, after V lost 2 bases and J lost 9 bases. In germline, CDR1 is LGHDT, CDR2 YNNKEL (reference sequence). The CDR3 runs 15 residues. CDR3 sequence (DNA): TGTGCCAGCAGCCAATCCTCAGGGGGCGGTTCACCCCTCCACTTT. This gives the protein CASSQSSGGGSPLHF.

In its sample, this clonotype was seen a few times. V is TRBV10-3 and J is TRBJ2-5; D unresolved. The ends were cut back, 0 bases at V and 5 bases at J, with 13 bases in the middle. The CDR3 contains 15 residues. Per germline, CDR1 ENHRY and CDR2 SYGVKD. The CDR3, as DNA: TGTGCCATCAGTGAGTCAAGAGGAGTAGGGGAGACCCAGTACTTC. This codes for CAISESRGVGETQYF.

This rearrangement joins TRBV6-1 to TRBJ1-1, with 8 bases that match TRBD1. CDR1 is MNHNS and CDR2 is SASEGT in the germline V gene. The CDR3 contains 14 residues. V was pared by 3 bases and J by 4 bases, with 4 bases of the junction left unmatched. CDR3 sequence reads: CASSEPGGRTEAFF. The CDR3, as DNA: TGTGCCAGCAGTGAGCCAGGGGGCCGCACTGAAGCTTTCTTT.